What follows are 13 T cell receptor beta chains derived from one specimen sequenced in a study of PD-1 blockade in classical Hodgkin lymphoma. Every single patient, without exception, relapsed after autologous stem cell transplantation, and brentuximab vedotin exposure varied. The assay was immunoSEQ multiplex PCR, and TCRdb's table has in-frame clones only and misses some. This table holds some 13,000 clones, around 87% found once. The specimen was peripheral blood mononuclear cells (PBMCs), collected at baseline. The origin of the receptors is a human donor with classical Hodgkin lymphoma.

This clone was picked up a small number of times. The rearrangement links TRBV9 to TRBJ2-2; D tentatively reads TRBD1 or TRBD2 (5 bases each). The germline CDR1 and CDR2 sequences are SGDLS and YYNGEE. The ends were cut back, 0 bases at V and 4 bases at J, with 13 bases in the middle. The CDR3 loop spans 16 amino acids. Written as DNA, the CDR3 is TGTGCCAGCAGCGTAGGGGGGTCACAAAGCACCGGGGAGCTGTTTTTT. Amino acids: CASSVGGSQSTGELFF.

V usage is TRBV28 and J usage is TRBJ2-1, with TRBD2 matching over 16 bases. The germline gives CDR1 MDHEN, CDR2 SYDVKM. Trimming took 3 bases from V and 0 from J; bases not matched to a gene: 5. The CDR3 is 19 amino acids. The CDR3, as DNA: TGTGCCAGCAGTTTTCCGGGACTAGCGGGAGGGGGCTCCTACAATGAGCAGTTCTTC. Protein product: CASSFPGLAGGGSYNEQFF.

The J gene is TRBJ1-1, the V gene TRBV11-2; no clear D. Germline V CDR1 and CDR2: SGHAT, FQNNGV. CDR3 length: 12 amino acids. V was cut by 4 bases and J by 10 bases, with 13 bases left in between. Here the CDR3 reads CASSSSPWGAFF. The DNA for the CDR3 is TGTGCCAGCAGCTCTTCGCCCTGGGGAGCTTTCTTT.

V is TRBV9 and J is TRBJ2-3; TRBD2 matches 10 bases. From germline, CDR1 is SGDLS and CDR2 YYNGEE. Losses at the gene ends were 3 bases for V and 4 bases for J; bases not matched to a gene: 2. The length of the CDR3 is 14 residues. Here the CDR3 reads CASSAGLAADTQYF. The CDR3, as DNA: TGTGCCAGCAGCGCTGGACTAGCGGCAGATACGCAGTATTTT.

Of note for this clone: The sample holds other DNA sequences that translate to the same CDR3. The J gene is TRBJ1-1, the V gene TRBV7-9; no clear D gene. Looked up from germline, CDR1 is SEHNR and CDR2 is FQNEAQ (reference sequence). The CDR3 has 11 residues. Between the trimmed V and J ends, which lost 4 bases and 6 bases, there was a span of 6 bases. CDR3 amino acids: CASSYGAEAFF. CDR3 in DNA: TGTGCCAGCAGCTACGGGGCTGAAGCTTTCTTT.

J is TRBJ1-5 and V is TRBV6-1; D is uncertain. V was shortened by 7 bases and J by 1 base, with 8 bases between the two germline ends. Germline assignment: CDR1 MNHNS and CDR2 SASEGT. This CDR3 is built from 13 residues. In DNA form, the CDR3 reads TGTGCCAGCAACGAGTGGAGCAATCAGCCCCAGCATTTT. This encodes CASNEWSNQPQHF.

The chain has TRBV6-9 and TRBJ1-6; D gene unclear. Trimming shortened V by 3 bases and J by 8 bases, and 14 bases separated the two germline ends. The CDR3 is 15 residues long. CDR1 and CDR2 from the germline V gene are MNHGY and SVAAGI. The CDR3 nucleotides read TGTGCCAGCAGTTACTCCGCAGGATCGGATTCACCCCTCCACTTT. Translated, it gives CASSYSAGSDSPLHF.

This clone was observed a single time. The chain recombines TRBV5-6 with TRBJ1-5; D unclear. The ends were cut back, 4 bases at V and 6 bases at J, with 17 bases in the middle. CDR1 is SGHDT and CDR2 is YYEEEE in the germline V gene. This CDR3 region has 15 residues. The CDR3, as DNA: TGTGCCAGCAGCCGGTCGGCTGGTGGATTTCAGCCCCAGCATTTT. Translated, it gives CASSRSAGGFQPQHF. The complete variable domain, with remaining parts taken from reference TRBV5-6 and TRBJ1-5, reads DAGVTQSPTHLIKTRGQQVTLRCSPKSGHDTVSWYQQALGQGPQFIFQYYEEEERQRGNFPDRFSGHQFPNYSSELNVNALLLGDSALYLCASSRSAGGFQPQHFGDGTRLSIL.

DNA of the CDR3: TGTGCCAGCAGCTTGTTTACTCCCGGCGGGGAGACCCAGTACTTC. This sequence encodes CASSLFTPGGETQYF. The J gene is TRBJ2-5, the V gene TRBV5-6, with D possibly matching TRBD2 (5 bases). Germline CDR1 reads SGHDT; CDR2 reads YYEEEE. The CDR3 length is 15 residues. V lost 1 base and J 5 bases, leaving 15 bases between the germline ends.

The V call is TRBV6-1, the J call TRBJ1-2; TRBD1 agrees at 7 bases. Germline V gives CDR1 MNHNS, CDR2 SASEGT. The ends lost 6 bases at V and 8 bases at J; junction bases unmatched: 12. The CDR3 has 14 amino acids. In DNA, the CDR3 is TGTGCCAGCAGGGACGCCAGGGGGAGTCTCGGCTACACCTTC. Protein: CASRDARGSLGYTF.

This chain uses TRBV6-1 with TRBJ2-5, with a possible D match to TRBD2 (6 bases). V lost 3 bases, J lost 2 bases, and 10 bases lay in between. CDR3 size: 14 residues. The germline V gene encodes CDR1 MNHNS and CDR2 SASEGT. Here the CDR3 reads CASSEWGDQETQYF. The CDR3 DNA sequence: TGTGCCAGCAGTGAGTGGGGGGATCAAGAGACCCAGTACTTC.

The CDR3 nucleotides are TGTGCCAGCAGCTTGAATCATGTTTCTTCCTCAACTAATGAAAAACTGTTTTTT. This translates into CASSLNHVSSSTNEKLFF. This chain joins TRBV13 and TRBJ1-4; D unresolved. The V gene's germline CDR1 is PRHDT and CDR2 FYEKMQ (reference sequence). This CDR3 spans 18 amino acids. V dropped 3 bases and J dropped 0 bases, with 17 bases sitting between them.

The V call is TRBV27, the J call TRBJ2-1, with a tentative D call TRBD1 (5 bases). CDR3 length: 15 residues. V dropped 4 bases and J dropped 6 bases, with 16 bases sitting between them. Germline CDR1 MNHEY, CDR2 SMNVEV (reference sequence). The CDR3 sequence is CASSWGRVGINEQFF. The CDR3, as DNA: TGTGCCAGCAGTTGGGGCAGGGTAGGTATCAATGAGCAGTTCTTC.